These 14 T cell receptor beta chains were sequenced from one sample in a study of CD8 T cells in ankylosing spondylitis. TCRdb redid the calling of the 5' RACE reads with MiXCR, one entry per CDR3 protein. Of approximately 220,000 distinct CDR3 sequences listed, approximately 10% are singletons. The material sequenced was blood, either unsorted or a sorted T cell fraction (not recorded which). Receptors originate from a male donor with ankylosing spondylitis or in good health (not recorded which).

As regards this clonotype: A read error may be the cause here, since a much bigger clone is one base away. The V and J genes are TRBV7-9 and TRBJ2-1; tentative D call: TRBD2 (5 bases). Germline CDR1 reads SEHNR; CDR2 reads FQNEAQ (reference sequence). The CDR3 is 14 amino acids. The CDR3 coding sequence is TGTGCCGGCAGCTTAGTGTTCGGGGAAAATGAGCAGTTCTTC. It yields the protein CAGSLVFGENEQFF.

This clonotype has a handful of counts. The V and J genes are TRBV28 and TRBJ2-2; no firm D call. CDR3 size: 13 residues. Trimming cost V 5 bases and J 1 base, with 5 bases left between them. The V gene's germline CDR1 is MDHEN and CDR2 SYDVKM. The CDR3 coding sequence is TGTGCCAGCAGTAACCGGAACACCGGGGAGCTGTTTTTT. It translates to CASSNRNTGELFF.

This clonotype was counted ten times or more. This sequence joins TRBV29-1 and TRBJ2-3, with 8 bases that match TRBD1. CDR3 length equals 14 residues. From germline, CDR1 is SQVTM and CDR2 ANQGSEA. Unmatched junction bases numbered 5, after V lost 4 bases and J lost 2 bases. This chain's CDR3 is CSVVRGLDTDTQYF. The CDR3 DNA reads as TGCAGCGTTGTCAGGGGGCTAGACACAGATACGCAGTATTTT.

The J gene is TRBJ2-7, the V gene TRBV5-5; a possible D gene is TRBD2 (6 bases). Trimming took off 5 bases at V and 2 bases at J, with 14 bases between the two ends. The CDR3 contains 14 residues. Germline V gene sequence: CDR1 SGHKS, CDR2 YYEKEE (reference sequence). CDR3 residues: CASRADGSPYEQYF. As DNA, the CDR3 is TGTGCCAGCAGAGCGGACGGGAGTCCCTACGAGCAGTACTTC.

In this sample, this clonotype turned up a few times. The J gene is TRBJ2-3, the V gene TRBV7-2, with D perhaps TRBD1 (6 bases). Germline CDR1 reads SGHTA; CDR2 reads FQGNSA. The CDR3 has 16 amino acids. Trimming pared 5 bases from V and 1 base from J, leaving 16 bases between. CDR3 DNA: TGTGCCAGCAGCCCGCAGGGGACGAGAGGCACAGATACGCAGTATTTT. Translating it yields CASSPQGTRGTDTQYF.

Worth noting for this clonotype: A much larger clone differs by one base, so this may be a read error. CDR3 sequence (DNA): TGTGTCATCAGTGAGTCGAGATGGGGGAACACTGAAGCTTTCTTT. As protein: CVISESRWGNTEAFF. The chain uses TRBV10-3 and TRBJ1-1; D is unresolved. This CDR3 spans 15 amino acids. Per the germline V gene, CDR1 is ENHRY and CDR2 is SYGVKD.

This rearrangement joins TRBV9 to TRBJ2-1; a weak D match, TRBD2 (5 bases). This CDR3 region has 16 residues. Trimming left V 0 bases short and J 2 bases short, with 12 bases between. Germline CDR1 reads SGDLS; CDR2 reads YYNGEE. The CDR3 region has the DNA TGTGCCAGCAGCGTAGTTATAAGCGGAGCCTACAATGAGCAGTTCTTC. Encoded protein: CASSVVISGAYNEQFF.

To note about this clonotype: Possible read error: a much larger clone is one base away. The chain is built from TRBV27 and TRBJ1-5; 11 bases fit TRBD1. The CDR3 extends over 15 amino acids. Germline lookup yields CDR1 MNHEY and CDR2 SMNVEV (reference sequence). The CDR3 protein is CASRLGTGGNQPPHF. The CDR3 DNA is TGTGCCAGCCGCCTTGGGACAGGGGGGAATCAGCCCCCGCATTTT.

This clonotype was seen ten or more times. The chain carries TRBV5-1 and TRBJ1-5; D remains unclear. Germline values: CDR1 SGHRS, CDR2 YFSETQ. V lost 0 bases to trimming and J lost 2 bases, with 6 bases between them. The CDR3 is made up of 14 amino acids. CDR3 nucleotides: TGCGCCAGCAGCTTGGTTGGGGGCAATCAGCCCCAGCATTTT. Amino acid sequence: CASSLVGGNQPQHF.

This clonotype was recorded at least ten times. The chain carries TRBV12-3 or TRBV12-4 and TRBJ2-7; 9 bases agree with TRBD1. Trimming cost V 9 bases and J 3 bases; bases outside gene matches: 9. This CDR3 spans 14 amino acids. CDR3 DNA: TGTGCCAGTGGGGACAGGGAGGGTCACTACGAGCAGTACTTC. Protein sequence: CASGDREGHYEQYF.

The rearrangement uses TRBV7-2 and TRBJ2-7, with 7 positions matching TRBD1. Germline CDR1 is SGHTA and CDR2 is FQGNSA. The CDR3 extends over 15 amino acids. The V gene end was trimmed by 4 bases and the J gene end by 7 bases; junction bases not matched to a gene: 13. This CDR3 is CASSSTGATKGEQYF. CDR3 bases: TGTGCCAGCAGCTCCACAGGGGCCACGAAGGGGGAGCAGTACTTC.

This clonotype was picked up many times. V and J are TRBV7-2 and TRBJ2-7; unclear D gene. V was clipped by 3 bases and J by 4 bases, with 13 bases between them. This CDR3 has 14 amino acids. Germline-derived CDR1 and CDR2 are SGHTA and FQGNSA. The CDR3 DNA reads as TGTGCCAGCAGCTTTGGTGGCACCAGATACGAGCAGTACTTC. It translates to CASSFGGTRYEQYF.

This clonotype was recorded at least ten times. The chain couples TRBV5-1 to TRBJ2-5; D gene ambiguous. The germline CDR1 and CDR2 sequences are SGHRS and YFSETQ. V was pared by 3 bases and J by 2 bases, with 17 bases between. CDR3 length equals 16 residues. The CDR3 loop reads CASSSLLGPPQETQYF. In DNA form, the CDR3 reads TGCGCCAGCAGCTCCCTTCTTGGACCCCCTCAAGAGACCCAGTACTTC.

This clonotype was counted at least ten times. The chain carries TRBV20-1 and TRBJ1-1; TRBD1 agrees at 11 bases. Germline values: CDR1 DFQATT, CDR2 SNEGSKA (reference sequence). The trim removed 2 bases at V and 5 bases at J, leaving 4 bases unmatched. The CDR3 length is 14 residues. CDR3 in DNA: TGCAGTGCTAGAAGGGGACAGGGGGGAACTGAAGCTTTCTTT. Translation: CSARRGQGGTEAFF.